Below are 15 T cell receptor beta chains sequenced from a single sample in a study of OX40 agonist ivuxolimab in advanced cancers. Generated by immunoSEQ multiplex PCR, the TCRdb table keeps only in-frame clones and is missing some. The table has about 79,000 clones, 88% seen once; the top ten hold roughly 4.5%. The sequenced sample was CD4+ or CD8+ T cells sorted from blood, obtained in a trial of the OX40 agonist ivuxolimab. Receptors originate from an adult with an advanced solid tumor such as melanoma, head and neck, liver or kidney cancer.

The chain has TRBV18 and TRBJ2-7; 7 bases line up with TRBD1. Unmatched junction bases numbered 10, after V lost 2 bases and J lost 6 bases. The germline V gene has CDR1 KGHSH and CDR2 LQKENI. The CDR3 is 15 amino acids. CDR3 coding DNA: TGTGCCAGCTCACCATTGTCCAGGGGGACCGGCGAGCAGTACTTC. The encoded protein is CASSPLSRGTGEQYF.

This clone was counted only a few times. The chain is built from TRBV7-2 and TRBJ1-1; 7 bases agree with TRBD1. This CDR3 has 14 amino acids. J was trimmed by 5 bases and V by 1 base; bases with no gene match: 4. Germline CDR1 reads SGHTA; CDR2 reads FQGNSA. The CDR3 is CASSLGYRGTEAFF. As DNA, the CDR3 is TGTGCCAGCAGCTTAGGTTACAGGGGTACTGAAGCTTTCTTT.

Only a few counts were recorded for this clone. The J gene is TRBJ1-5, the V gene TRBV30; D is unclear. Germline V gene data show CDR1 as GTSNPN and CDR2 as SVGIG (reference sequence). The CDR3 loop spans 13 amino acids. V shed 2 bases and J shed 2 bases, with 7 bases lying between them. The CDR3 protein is CAWSPKGNQPQHF. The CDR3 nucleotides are TGTGCCTGGAGTCCAAAGGGCAATCAGCCCCAGCATTTT. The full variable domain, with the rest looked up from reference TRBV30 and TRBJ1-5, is SQTIHQWPATLVQPVGSPLSLECTVEGTSNPNLYWYRQAAGRGLQLLFYSVGIGQISSEVPQNLSASRPQDRQFILSSKKLLLSDSGFYLCAWSPKGNQPQHFGDGTRLSIL.

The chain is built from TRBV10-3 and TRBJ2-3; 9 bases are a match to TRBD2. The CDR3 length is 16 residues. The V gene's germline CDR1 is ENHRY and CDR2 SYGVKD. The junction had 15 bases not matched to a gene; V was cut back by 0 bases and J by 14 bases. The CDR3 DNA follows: TGTGCCATCAGTGAGTCGACGACTAGCGGAGCCTCCTCTCTGTATTTT. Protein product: CAISESTTSGASSLYF.

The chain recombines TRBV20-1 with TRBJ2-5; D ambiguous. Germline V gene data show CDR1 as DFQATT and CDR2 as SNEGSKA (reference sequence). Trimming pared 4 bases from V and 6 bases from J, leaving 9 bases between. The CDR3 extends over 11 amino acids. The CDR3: CSANWAQTQYF. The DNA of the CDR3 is TGCAGTGCTAATTGGGCCCAGACCCAGTACTTC.

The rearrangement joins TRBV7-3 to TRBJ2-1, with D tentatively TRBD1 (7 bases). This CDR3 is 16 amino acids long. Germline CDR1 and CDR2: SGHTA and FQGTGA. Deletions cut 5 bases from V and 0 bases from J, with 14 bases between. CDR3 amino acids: CASSQGGRSSYNEQFF. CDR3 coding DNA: TGTGCCAGCAGCCAGGGGGGCAGAAGCTCCTACAATGAGCAGTTCTTC.

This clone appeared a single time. CDR3 DNA sequence: TGCGCCAGCAGCGATACCAGGGGGCCGAACACTGAAGCTTTCTTT. Amino acid sequence: CASSDTRGPNTEAFF. The chain is built from TRBV10-2 and TRBJ1-1; 8 nucleotides align to TRBD1. Germline trimming cut 6 bases from V and 1 base from J; bases unmatched to any gene: 7. In germline, CDR1 is WSHSY, CDR2 SAAADI. This CDR3 contains 15 residues.

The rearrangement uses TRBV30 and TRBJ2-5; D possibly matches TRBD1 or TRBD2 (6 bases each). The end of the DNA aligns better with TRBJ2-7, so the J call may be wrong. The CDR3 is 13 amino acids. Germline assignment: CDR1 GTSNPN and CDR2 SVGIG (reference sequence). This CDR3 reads CAWGNGGPYEQYF. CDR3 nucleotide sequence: TGTGCCTGGGGGAACGGGGGCCCCTACGAGCAGTACTTC.

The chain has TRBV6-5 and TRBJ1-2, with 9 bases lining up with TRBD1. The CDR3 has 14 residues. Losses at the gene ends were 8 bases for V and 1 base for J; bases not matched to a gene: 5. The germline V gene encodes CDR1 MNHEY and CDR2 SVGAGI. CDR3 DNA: TGTGCCAGCTGGGGACAGGGATTTAACTATGGCTACACCTTC. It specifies CASWGQGFNYGYTF.

Written as DNA, the CDR3 is TGCGCCAGCAGCTACGGCCGGGACAGAGCCTACGAGCAGTACTTC. Translating gives CASSYGRDRAYEQYF. V and J are TRBV5-1 and TRBJ2-7; 7 bases line up with TRBD1. Germline CDR1 is SGHRS and CDR2 is YFSETQ. CDR3 length: 15 residues. The V segment lost 3 bases and the J segment 2 bases; nucleotides outside the gene matches: 8.

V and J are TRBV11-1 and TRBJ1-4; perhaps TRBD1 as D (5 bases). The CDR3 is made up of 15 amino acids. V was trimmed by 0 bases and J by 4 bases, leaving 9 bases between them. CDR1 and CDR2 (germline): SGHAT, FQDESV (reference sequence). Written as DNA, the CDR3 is TGTGCCAGCAGCTTAGCGGGGGATCGTAATGAAAAACTGTTTTTT. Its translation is CASSLAGDRNEKLFF. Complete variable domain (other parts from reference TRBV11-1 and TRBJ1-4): EAEVAQSPRYKITEKSQAVAFWCDPISGHATLYWYRQILGQGPELLVQFQDESVVDDSQLPKDRFSAERLKGVDSTLKIQPAELGDSAMYLCASSLAGDRNEKLFFGSGTQLSVL.

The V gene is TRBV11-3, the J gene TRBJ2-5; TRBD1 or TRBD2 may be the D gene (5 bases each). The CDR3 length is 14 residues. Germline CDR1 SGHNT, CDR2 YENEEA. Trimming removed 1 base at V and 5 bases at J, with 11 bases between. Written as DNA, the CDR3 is TGTGCCAGCAGCTTAGGGGGACCTGTGGAGACCCAGTACTTC. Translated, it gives CASSLGGPVETQYF.

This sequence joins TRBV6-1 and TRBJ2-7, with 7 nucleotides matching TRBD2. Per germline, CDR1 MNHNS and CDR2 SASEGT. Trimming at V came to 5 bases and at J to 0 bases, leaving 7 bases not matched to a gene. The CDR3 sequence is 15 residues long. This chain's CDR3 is CASSLSSGASYEQYF. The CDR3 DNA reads TGTGCCAGCAGTCTCTCTAGCGGCGCCTCCTACGAGCAGTACTTC.

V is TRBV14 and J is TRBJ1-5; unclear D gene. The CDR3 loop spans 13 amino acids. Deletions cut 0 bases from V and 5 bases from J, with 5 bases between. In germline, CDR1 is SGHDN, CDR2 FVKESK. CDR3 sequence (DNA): TGTGCCAGCAGCCAAGATTTGGATCAGCCCCAGCATTTT. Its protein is CASSQDLDQPQHF. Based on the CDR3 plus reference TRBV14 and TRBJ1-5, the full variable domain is EAGVTQFPSHSVIEKGQTVTLRCDPISGHDNLYWYRRVMGKEIKFLLHFVKESKQDESGMPNNRFLAERTGGTYSTLKVQPAELEDSGVYFCASSQDLDQPQHFGDGTRLSIL.

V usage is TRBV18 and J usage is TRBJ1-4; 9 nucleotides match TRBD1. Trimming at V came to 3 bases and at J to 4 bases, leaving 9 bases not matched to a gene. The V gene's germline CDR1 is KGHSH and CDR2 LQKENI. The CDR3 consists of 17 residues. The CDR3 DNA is TGTGCCAGCTCACCGTCATCACCGGGACAGGGTAATGAAAAACTGTTTTTT. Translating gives CASSPSSPGQGNEKLFF.